This note documents a single TCR beta chain sequence. The V and J ends lost 2 bases and 4 bases, in that order; junction bases with no gene match: 9. The CDR3 runs to 16 residues. Germline V gene lookup returns CDR1 SGHTA and CDR2 FQGNSA. This sample was taken from a study of blood T cell repertoires in COVID-19. Study details: Material from acute and convalescent COVID-19 was sourced from the United States, Italy and Spain. The cDNA or gDNA used as material had been derived from T cells, B-cell-depleted T cells, or PBMCs.

Original analysis: Nucleated cell counts were estimated from reference gene primer amplification. Assay used: immunoSEQ multiplex PCR; TCRdb lists only in-frame clones, some missing. That table furnishes V, J and clone size, whereas the DNA furnished D and trimming. The table lists 130,000 to 150,000 clones, approximately 78% of them singletons, with roughly 15% in the top ten. This sequence originates from a human donor with acute or convalescent COVID-19. The donor label of this sample is uncertain. Material: peripheral blood. The chain uses TRBV7-2 and TRBJ2-5, with TRBD2 matching over 8 bases. The CDR3 DNA follows: TGTGCCAGCAGCTTATGGTTCGGGGGGGCCTCAGAGACCCAGTACTTC. Its protein is CASSLWFGGASETQYF.